This entry describes one T cell receptor (beta chain). The record originates from a study of CD8+ T cells in alopecia areata. The germline V gene encodes CDR1 SGHDT and CDR2 YYEEEE. The length of the CDR3 is 13 residues. V was clipped by 2 bases and J by 6 bases, with 6 bases between them. Following extraction, RNA underwent reverse transcription to cDNA, which served as the sequencing template. Repertoires were generated with immunoSEQ multiplex PCR, while TCRdb's copy carries only in-frame clones and drops some. The sample includes some 200,000 clones, approximately 56% of them seen just once. Treatment of the sample: oral pan-JAK inhibitor, 5-10 mg twice daily.

This TCR was recovered from a human donor with alopecia areata. The material was CD4+ T cells sorted from blood, obtained at week 4, from a patient treated with tofacitinib. This chain uses TRBV5-6 with TRBJ1-6; no clear D gene. The CDR3 DNA reads as TGTGCCAGCAGCTTTCCCGCTAATTCACCCCTCCACTTT. This gives the protein CASSFPANSPLHF.